This T cell receptor beta chain was found in a study of blood T cells in healthy people across ages. A second 7 to 11 cycle PCR used barcoded and J-beta primers. A template-switch adaptor containing 12 random nucleotides labeled each cDNA molecule. CDR3-containing paired-end reads numbered at least 2.5 million in each sample. Each CDR3 protein gets one entry after TCRdb re-called the 5' RACE reads with MiXCR. This sample has some 1.5 million distinct CDR3 sequences; under 55% occur once, and the top ten carry approximately 4%. V shed 7 bases and J 8 bases; nucleotides not matched to a gene: 5. The CDR3 extends over 12 amino acids. CDR1 and CDR2 from the germline V gene are LGHNT and FRNRAP.

V gene TRBV12-5 combines with J gene TRBJ2-1; 7 nucleotides line up with TRBD1. The sequence was obtained from a woman aged 18-29 years in good health. What was sequenced was blood. CDR3 loop: CASDRQGDEQFF. The CDR3 DNA is TGTGCTAGTGACCGACAGGGCGATGAGCAGTTCTTC. Full variable domain (missing parts from reference TRBV12-5 and TRBJ2-1): DARVTQTPRHKVTEMGQEVTMRCQPILGHNTVFWYRQTMMQGLELLAYFRNRAPLDDSGMPKDRFSAEMPDATLATLKIQPSEPRDSAVYFCASDRQGDEQFFGPGTRLTVL.